This T cell receptor (beta chain) was obtained from a study of CD8 T cells in ankylosing spondylitis. CDR3 length equals 15 residues. The germline CDR1 and CDR2 sequences are SGHRS and YFSETQ. Losses at the gene ends were 4 bases for V and 2 bases for J; bases not matched to a gene: 5. TCRdb reanalysed the 5' RACE reads using MiXCR and keeps one entry per CDR3 protein. The sample has hundreds of thousands of distinct CDR3 sequences, about 12% seen once. Regarding the study as a whole: It appeared that ankylosing spondylitis blood was characterized by a TCR beta motif of several highly homologous variants. Disease-linked clones were CD8+ and relatively rare in peripheral blood.

This clonotype was detected a few times. Its antigen is unknown. The sequence derives from a male donor with ankylosing spondylitis. Sequences were obtained from blood, either unsorted or a sorted T cell fraction (not recorded which). The J gene is TRBJ1-2, the V gene TRBV5-1, with TRBD1 matching 10 bases. CDR3 protein: CASSDPGQGNYGYTF. The CDR3 DNA is TGCGCCAGCAGCGATCCGGGACAGGGGAACTATGGCTACACCTTC.